Listed below are T cell receptor beta chains from one sample, sequenced in a study of shared clonotypes between healthy human individuals. Clones were read by immunoSEQ multiplex PCR, and TCRdb kept only the in-frame ones, dropping some. Altogether 850,000 to 1,200,000 clones are present, under 80% being singletons, with the ten largest covering about 1.5%. Sample: memory CD4+ T cells sorted from blood. The receptor set was obtained from a man between 18 and 29 years old in good health. Both conserved end residues are part of each CDR3. The D gene is left open where the match is weak. Expanded clones are given a class, and other clones once, few, many or no size at all.

D,V,J,size,CDR3,DNA
.,TRBV15,TRBJ2-7,.,CATSRDYQDYEQYF,TGTGCCACCAGCAGAGACTACCAAGACTACGAGCAGTACTTC
TRBD2,TRBV30,TRBJ2-1,.,CAWSVPGLAEGDEQFF,TGTGCCTGGAGTGTTCCGGGACTAGCTGAAGGGGATGAGCAGTTCTTC
.,TRBV7-2,TRBJ2-3,.,CAATSWGTDTQYF,TGTGCCGCGACTAGTTGGGGCACAGATACGCAGTATTTT
.,TRBV5-8,TRBJ2-6,once,CASSPVGNGANVLTF,TGTGCCAGCAGCCCTGTGGGGAATGGGGCCAACGTCCTGACTTTC
.,TRBV7-2,TRBJ2-3,few,CASSHQKRTGTDTQYF,TGTGCCAGCAGCCACCAAAAAAGGACTGGCACAGATACGCAGTATTTT
TRBD2,TRBV5-5,TRBJ2-7,.,CASSLPGLADYEQYF,TGTGCCAGCAGCCTTCCTGGACTAGCGGACTACGAGCAGTACTTC
.,TRBV7-6,TRBJ2-1,.,CASSSGPVTYNEQFF,TGTGCCAGCAGCTCCGGCCCGGTGACTTACAATGAGCAGTTCTTC
.,TRBV29-1,TRBJ1-1,few,CSGRRGTEAFF,TGCAGCGGGCGACGGGGGACTGAAGCTTTCTTT
.,TRBV20-1,TRBJ1-1,.,CSASDKRRAFF,TGCAGTGCTAGCGACAAACGGAGGGCTTTCTTT
.,TRBV5-1,TRBJ2-3,once,CASSAQGVRTDTQYF,TGCGCCAGCAGCGCCCAGGGAGTTCGCACAGATACGCAGTATTTT
TRBD2,TRBV7-6,TRBJ2-5,.,CASSLAKSGGETQYF,TGTGCCAGCAGCTTAGCTAAGAGCGGGGGAGAGACCCAGTACTTC